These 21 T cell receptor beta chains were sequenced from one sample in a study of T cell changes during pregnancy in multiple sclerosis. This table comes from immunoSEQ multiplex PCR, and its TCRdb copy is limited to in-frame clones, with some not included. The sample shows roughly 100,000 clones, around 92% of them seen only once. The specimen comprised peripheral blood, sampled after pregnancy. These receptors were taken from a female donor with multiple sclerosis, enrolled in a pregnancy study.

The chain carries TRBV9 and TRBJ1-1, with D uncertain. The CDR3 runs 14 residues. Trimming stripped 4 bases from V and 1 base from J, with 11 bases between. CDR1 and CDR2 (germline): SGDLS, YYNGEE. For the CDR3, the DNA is TGTGCCAGCAGCCCTACCGGGTGGAACACTGAAGCTTTCTTT. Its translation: CASSPTGWNTEAFF.

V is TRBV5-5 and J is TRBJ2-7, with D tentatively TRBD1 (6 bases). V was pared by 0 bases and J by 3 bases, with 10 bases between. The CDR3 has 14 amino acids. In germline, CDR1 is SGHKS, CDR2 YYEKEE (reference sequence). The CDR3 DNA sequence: TGTGCCAGCAGCTTGGGAAGGGACAACTACGAGCAGTACTTC. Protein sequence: CASSLGRDNYEQYF.

CDR3 in DNA: TGTGCCAGTAGTATAGATCCGGGACTAAGGAACACTGAAGCTTTCTTT. It translates to CASSIDPGLRNTEAFF. The chain joins TRBV19 to TRBJ1-1; possibly TRBD1 for D (5 bases). Between the trimmed V and J ends, which lost 0 bases and 1 base, there was a span of 12 bases. The CDR3 has 16 amino acids. CDR1 LNHDA and CDR2 SQIVND come from the germline V gene (reference sequence).

This CDR3 reads CASSGRQGAITEAFF. CDR3 coding DNA: TGTGCCAGCAGCGGACGACAGGGGGCGATCACTGAAGCTTTCTTT. The rearrangement joins TRBV4-2 to TRBJ1-1, with 10 nucleotides matching TRBD1. Trimming cost V 5 bases and J 4 bases; bases outside gene matches: 7. This CDR3 comprises 15 residues. The germline gives CDR1 LGHNA, CDR2 YNFKEQ.

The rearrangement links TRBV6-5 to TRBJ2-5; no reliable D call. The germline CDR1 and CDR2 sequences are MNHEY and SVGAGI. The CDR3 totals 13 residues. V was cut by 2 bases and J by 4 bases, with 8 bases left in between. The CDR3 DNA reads TGTGCCAGCAGTTACGGCAGGCGAGAGACCCAGTACTTC. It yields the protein CASSYGRRETQYF.

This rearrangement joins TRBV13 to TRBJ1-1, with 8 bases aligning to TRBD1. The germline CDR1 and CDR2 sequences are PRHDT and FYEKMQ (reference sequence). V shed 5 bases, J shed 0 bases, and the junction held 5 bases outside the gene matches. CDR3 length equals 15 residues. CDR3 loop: CASSNRDRMNTEAFF. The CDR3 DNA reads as TGTGCCAGCAGCAACCGGGACAGGATGAACACTGAAGCTTTCTTT.

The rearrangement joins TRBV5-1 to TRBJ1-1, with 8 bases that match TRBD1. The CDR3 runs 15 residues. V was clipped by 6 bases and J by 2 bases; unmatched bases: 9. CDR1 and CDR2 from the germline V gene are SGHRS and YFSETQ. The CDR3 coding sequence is TGCGCCAGCATCGTTCGCCCAGGGGGCAACACTGAAGCTTTCTTT. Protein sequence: CASIVRPGGNTEAFF. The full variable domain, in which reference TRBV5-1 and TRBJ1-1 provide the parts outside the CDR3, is KAGVTQTPRYLIKTRGQQVTLSCSPISGHRSVSWYQQTPGQGLQFLFEYFSETQRNKGNFPGRFSGRQFSNSRSEMNVSTLELGDSALYLCASIVRPGGNTEAFFGQGTRLTVV.

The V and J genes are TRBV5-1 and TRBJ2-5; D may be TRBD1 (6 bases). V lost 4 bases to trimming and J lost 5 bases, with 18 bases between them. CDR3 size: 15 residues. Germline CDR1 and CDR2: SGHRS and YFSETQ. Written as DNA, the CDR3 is TGCGCCAGCAGCCCGGAGGCAGGGGCCCGGGAGACCCAGTACTTC. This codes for CASSPEAGARETQYF.

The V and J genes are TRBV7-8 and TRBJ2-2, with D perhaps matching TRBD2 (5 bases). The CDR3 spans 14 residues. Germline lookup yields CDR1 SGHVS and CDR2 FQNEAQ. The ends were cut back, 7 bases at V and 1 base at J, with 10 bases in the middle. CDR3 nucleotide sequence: TGTGCCAGCATTGGACTGCGGAACACCGGGGAGCTGTTTTTT. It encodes CASIGLRNTGELFF.

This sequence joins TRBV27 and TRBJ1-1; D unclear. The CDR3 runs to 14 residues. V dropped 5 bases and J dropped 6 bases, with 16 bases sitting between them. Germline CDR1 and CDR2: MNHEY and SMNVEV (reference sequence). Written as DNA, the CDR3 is TGTGCCAGCAGTGGGAGACACGTTAGCTCTGAAGCTTTCTTT. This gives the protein CASSGRHVSSEAFF.

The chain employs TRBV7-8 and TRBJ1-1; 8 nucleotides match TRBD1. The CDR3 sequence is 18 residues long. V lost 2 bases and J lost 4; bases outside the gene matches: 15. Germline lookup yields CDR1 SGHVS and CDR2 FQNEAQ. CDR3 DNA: TGTGCCAGCAGCTTAAGGGCCCAGGACAGGGTCATGGGCACTGAAGCTTTCTTT. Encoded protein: CASSLRAQDRVMGTEAFF.

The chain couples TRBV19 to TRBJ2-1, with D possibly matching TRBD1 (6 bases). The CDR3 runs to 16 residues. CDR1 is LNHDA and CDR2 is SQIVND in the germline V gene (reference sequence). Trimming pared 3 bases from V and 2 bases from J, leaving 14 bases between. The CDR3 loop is CASSIKGTWAYNEQFF. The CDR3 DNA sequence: TGTGCCAGTAGTATTAAGGGGACATGGGCCTACAATGAGCAGTTCTTC.

CDR3 amino acids: CATRRDRRGTQYF. CDR3 coding DNA: TGTGCCACCAGGCGGGACAGGAGAGGGACCCAGTACTTC. The chain combines TRBV15 with TRBJ2-5, with 8 bases identical to TRBD1. Trimming took 6 bases from V and 7 from J; bases not matched to a gene: 7. The CDR3 is 13 amino acids. The germline V gene encodes CDR1 LNHNV and CDR2 YYDKDF (reference sequence).

CDR3 sequence: CASSGDRVSGELFF. The DNA for the CDR3 is TGTGCCAGCAGCGGTGACAGGGTTAGCGGGGAGCTGTTTTTT. The V gene is TRBV27, the J gene TRBJ2-2; TRBD1 agrees at 7 bases. Germline CDR1 and CDR2: MNHEY and SMNVEV (reference sequence). V gave up 6 bases and J gave up 7 bases; unmatched junction bases: 8. The CDR3 sequence is 14 residues long.

In DNA form, the CDR3 reads TGTGCCAGCAGGGGGGGCACTGAAGCTTTCTTT. This sequence encodes CASRGGTEAFF. J is TRBJ1-1 and V is TRBV2; D is perhaps TRBD1 (5 bases). V lost 6 bases to trimming and J lost 4 bases, with 6 bases between them. The germline V gene encodes CDR1 SNHLY and CDR2 FYNNEI. The CDR3 loop spans 11 amino acids.

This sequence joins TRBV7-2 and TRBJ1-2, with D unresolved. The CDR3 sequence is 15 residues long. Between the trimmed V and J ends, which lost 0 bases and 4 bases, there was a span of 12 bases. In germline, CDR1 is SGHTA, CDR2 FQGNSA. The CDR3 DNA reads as TGTGCCAGCAGCTTAGCGCTAACAGCTCCCTATGGCTACACCTTC. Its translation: CASSLALTAPYGYTF.

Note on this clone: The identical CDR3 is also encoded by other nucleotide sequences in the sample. The DNA for the CDR3 is TGTGCCAGCAGCGTCGGGGGTGAGACTGAAGCTTTCTTT. Its translation is CASSVGGETEAFF. The rearrangement joins TRBV9 to TRBJ1-1; tentative D call: TRBD1 (5 bases). Trimming cost V 2 bases and J 5 bases, with 10 bases left between them. Germline V gives CDR1 SGDLS, CDR2 YYNGEE. CDR3 length: 13 amino acids.

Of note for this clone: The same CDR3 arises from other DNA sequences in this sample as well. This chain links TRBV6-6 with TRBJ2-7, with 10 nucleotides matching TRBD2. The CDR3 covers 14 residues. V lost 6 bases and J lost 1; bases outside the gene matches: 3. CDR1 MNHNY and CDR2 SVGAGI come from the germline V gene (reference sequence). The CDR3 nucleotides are TGTGCCAGCAGCCGGACTAGCGGATCCTACGAGCAGTACTTC. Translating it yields CASSRTSGSYEQYF.

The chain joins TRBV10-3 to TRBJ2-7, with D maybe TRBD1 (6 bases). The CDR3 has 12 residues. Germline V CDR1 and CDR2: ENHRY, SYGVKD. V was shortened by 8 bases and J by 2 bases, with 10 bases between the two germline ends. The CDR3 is CAISGQTYEQYF. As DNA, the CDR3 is TGTGCCATCTCGGGACAAACCTACGAGCAGTACTTC.

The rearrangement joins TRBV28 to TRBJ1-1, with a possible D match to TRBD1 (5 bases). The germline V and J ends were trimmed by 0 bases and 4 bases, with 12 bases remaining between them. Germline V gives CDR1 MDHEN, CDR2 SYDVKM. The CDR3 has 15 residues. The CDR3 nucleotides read TGTGCCAGCAGTTTATGGGGGCGGGACCTCACTGAAGCTTTCTTT. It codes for CASSLWGRDLTEAFF.

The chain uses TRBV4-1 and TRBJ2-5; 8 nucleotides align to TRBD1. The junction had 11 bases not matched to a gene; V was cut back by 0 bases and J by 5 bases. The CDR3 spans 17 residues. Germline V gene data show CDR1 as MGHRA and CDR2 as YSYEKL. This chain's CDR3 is CASSQDARGQDRETQYF. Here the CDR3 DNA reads TGCGCCAGCAGCCAAGATGCTAGGGGACAGGACAGGGAGACCCAGTACTTC.